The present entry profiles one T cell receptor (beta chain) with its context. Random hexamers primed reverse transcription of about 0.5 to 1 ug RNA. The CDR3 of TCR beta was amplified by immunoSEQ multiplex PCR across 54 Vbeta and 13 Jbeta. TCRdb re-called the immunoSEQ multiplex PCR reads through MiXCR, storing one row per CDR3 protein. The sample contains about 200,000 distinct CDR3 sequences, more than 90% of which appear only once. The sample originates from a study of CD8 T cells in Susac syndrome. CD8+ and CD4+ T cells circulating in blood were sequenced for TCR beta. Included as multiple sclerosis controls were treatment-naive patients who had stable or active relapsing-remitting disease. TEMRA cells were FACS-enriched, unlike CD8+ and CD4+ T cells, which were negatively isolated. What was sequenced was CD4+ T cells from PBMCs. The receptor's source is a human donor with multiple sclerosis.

CDR3: CASGPVWLNTEAFF. The CDR3 DNA follows: TGTGCTAGTGGTCCGGTGTGGTTAAACACTGAAGCTTTCTTT. The rearrangement links TRBV12-5 to TRBJ1-1; D gene ambiguous. V was clipped by 5 bases and J by 2 bases, with 12 bases between them. CDR3 length: 14 amino acids. Germline CDR1 is LGHNT and CDR2 is FRNRAP.